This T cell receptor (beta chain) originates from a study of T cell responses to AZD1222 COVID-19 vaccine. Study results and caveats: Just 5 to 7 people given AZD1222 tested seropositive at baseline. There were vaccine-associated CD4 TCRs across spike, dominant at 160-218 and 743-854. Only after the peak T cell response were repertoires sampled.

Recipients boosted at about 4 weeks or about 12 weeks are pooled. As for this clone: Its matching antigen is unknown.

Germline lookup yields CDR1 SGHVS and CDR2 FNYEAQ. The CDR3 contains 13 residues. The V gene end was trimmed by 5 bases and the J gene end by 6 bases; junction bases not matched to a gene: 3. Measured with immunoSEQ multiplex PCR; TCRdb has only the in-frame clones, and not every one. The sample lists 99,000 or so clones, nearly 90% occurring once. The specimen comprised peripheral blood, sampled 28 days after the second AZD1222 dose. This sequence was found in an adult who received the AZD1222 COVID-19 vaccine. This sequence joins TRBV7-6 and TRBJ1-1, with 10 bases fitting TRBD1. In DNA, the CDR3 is TGTGCCAGCAGCCGACAGGGGGCTGCTGAAGCTTTCTTT. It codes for CASSRQGAAEAFF.